A selection of T cell receptor beta chains follows, all from one sample in a study of CD8 T cells in ankylosing spondylitis. TCRdb re-called the 5' RACE reads with MiXCR, one entry per CDR3 protein. The sample records about 460,000 distinct CDR3 sequences, over 4% being singletons. Sequenced sample: blood, either unsorted or a sorted T cell fraction (not recorded which). The origin of the receptors is a male donor with ankylosing spondylitis. Each CDR3 is given with its conserved first and last residue.

j_call v_call cdr3_length cdr3_aa
TRBJ2-7 TRBV7-9 14 CASRSGLPTNEQYF
TRBJ1-3 TRBV15 16 CATSRDHQVLGNTIYF
TRBJ2-1 TRBV7-2 13 CASSRLSSNEQFF
TRBJ2-7 TRBV4-1 15 CASSRKAGRIYEQYF
TRBJ2-7 TRBV20-1 16 CSARAHRAGGLYEQYF
TRBJ1-1 TRBV5-1 14 CASSPDRGHTEAFF
TRBJ1-3 TRBV9 15 CASSAEASSGNTIYF
TRBJ2-1 TRBV20-1 13 CSARAGYYNEQFF
TRBJ1-1 TRBV6-1 14 CASSGGGMNTEAFF
TRBJ1-2 TRBV10-3 15 CAISELAGEGNGYTF
TRBJ1-1 TRBV5-1 16 CASSLVGPLMGTEAFF
TRBJ2-7 TRBV3-1 15 CASSLWGAGSYEQYF
TRBJ2-3 TRBV24-1 14 CATSAGGSTDTQYF
TRBJ1-5 TRBV20-1 15 CSARDSGVWNQPQHF
TRBJ2-5 TRBV11-2 16 CASSLGLAGAQETQYF
TRBJ1-2 TRBV19 14 CASMLGGTNYGYTF
TRBJ2-3 TRBV9 14 CASSVGLGADTQYF
TRBJ1-4 TRBV24-1 12 CATSDSTEKLFF
TRBJ2-1 TRBV10-3 14 CAIGAESSYNEQFF
TRBJ1-6 TRBV7-2 15 CASSLALGYNSPLHF
TRBJ2-1 TRBV11-2 13 CASSLIRTGVVFF
TRBJ2-7 TRBV7-9 14 CASSSGQPAYEQYF
TRBJ2-1 TRBV6-1 11 CASSVYYEQFF
TRBJ2-7 TRBV4-3 14 CASSQTEGAYEQYF
TRBJ2-7 TRBV11-1 13 CASSFDPRGEQYF
TRBJ1-1 TRBV11-2 16 CASSLDRDRRGGEAFF
TRBJ2-1 TRBV5-6 16 CASSVATSELYNEQFF
TRBJ2-3 TRBV29-1 15 CSVRRVTGGTDTQYF
TRBJ1-2 TRBV5-1 15 CASSLRRGTYDGYTF
TRBJ2-2 TRBV7-2 14 CASSASTSTGELFF
TRBJ1-3 TRBV4-2 17 CASSQAPAGLSGNTIYF
TRBJ1-1 TRBV6-1 13 CASNPRTSTEAFF
TRBJ2-7 TRBV12-3/TRBV12-4 14 CASSFLADYYEQYF
TRBJ2-7 TRBV7-9 12 CASSFTVNEQYF
TRBJ2-7 TRBV4-3 15 CASSQGGPDSYEQYF
TRBJ1-3 TRBV7-9 16 CASSLEFRHSGNTIYF
TRBJ2-1 TRBV5-1 17 CASSLFPRGETYNEQFF
TRBJ2-4 TRBV4-2 18 CASSQDPPVNGAKNIQYF
TRBJ2-3 TRBV12-3/TRBV12-4 15 CASSWTSGYTDTQYF
TRBJ2-1 TRBV12-3/TRBV12-4 18 CASTHGVTREQGWHEQFF
TRBJ1-2 TRBV5-5 13 CASSLFRTAGYTF
TRBJ2-5 TRBV7-2 15 CASRPSAGVWETQYF
TRBJ1-1 TRBV12-3/TRBV12-4 15 CASSLNGRSNTEAFF
TRBJ2-3 TRBV18 15 CASSPWSPSGDTQYF
TRBJ2-7 TRBV5-1 14 CASSSRTGNYEQYF
TRBJ1-4 TRBV5-5 15 CASSTQPGRLLSSFF
TRBJ2-3 TRBV20-1 15 CSARDQTSGTDTQYF
TRBJ1-5 TRBV10-3 16 CAISELDRVLHQPQHF
TRBJ2-7 TRBV2 15 CASSGTREAGNEQYF
TRBJ2-3 TRBV27 18 CASSLLDGTSGRRGTQYF